The 25 T cell receptor beta chains below were found in one sample sequenced in a study of OX40 agonist ivuxolimab in advanced cancers. Using immunoSEQ multiplex PCR, the repertoire was profiled, and TCRdb retains in-frame clones only, with some absent. The sample contains roughly 38,000 clones, around nine tenths of which appear only once. Sequences were derived from CD4+ or CD8+ T cells sorted from blood, sampled in a trial of the OX40 agonist ivuxolimab. The receptors originated from an adult with an advanced solid tumor such as melanoma, head and neck, liver or kidney cancer.

The gene calls are TRBV7-3 and TRBJ1-4; 7 bases match TRBD1. Losses at the gene ends were 2 bases for V and 7 bases for J; bases not matched to a gene: 7. This CDR3 has 15 amino acids. Germline V gene data show CDR1 as SGHTA and CDR2 as FQGTGA. The CDR3 nucleotides are TGTGCCAGCAGCTTAGCGGAGGGGGCGAGTGAAAAACTGTTTTTT. Residues: CASSLAEGASEKLFF.

Remarks on this clone: One junction end does not reproduce the germline sequence, and a read error may be involved. Other DNA sequences in the sample encode the same CDR3. The chain combines TRBV5-1 with TRBJ2-7; D remains ambiguous. The length of the CDR3 is 13 residues. Germline lookup yields CDR1 SGHRS and CDR2 YFSETQ. DNA of the CDR3: TGCGCCAGCAGCTTGGAAACTACCTACGAGCAGTATTTC. It translates to CASSLETTYEQYF.

V usage is TRBV18 and J usage is TRBJ2-5, with a tentative D call TRBD1 (5 bases). The germline CDR1 and CDR2 sequences are KGHSH and LQKENI. This CDR3 is 15 amino acids long. The germline V and J ends were trimmed by 8 bases and 0 bases, with 16 bases remaining between them. The CDR3 coding sequence is TGTGCCAGCACAAAGCTTCAGGGCCACCAAGAGACCCAGTACTTC. It translates to CASTKLQGHQETQYF. Full variable domain (rest looked up from reference TRBV18 and TRBJ2-5): NAGVMQNPRHLVRRRGQEARLRCSPMKGHSHVYWYRQLPEEGLKFMVYLQKENIIDESGMPKERFSAEFPKEGPSILRIQQVVRGDSAAYFCASTKLQGHQETQYFGPGTRLLVL.

This chain links TRBV6-1 with TRBJ1-1; maybe TRBD1 (5 bases). Germline CDR1 is MNHNS and CDR2 is SASEGT. The CDR3 contains 13 residues. The ends were cut back, 10 bases at V and 6 bases at J, with 18 bases in the middle. CDR3 nucleotides: TGTGCCACCTACCTAGACAGCGCTTCTGAAGCTTTCTTT. Translated: CATYLDSASEAFF.

The chain combines TRBV18 with TRBJ2-2; TRBD2 matches at 7 bases. J lost 7 bases, V lost 2 bases, and 13 bases had no gene match. The CDR3 runs 17 residues. Germline CDR1 and CDR2: KGHSH and LQKENI. The chain's CDR3 is CASSPSHSGTTFGELFF. In DNA, the CDR3 is TGTGCCAGCTCACCAAGCCATTCCGGGACTACTTTCGGGGAGCTGTTTTTT.

This clone was counted once. The V call is TRBV5-1, the J call TRBJ2-5, with 13 bases lining up with TRBD2. CDR1 SGHRS and CDR2 YFSETQ come from the germline V gene. V lost 4 bases and J lost 2; bases outside the gene matches: 2. This CDR3 region has 15 residues. The CDR3 nucleotides read TGCGCCAGCAGCGGGGGACTAGCGGGACAAGAGACCCAGTACTTC. This codes for CASSGGLAGQETQYF. Together with reference TRBV5-1 and TRBJ2-5, the CDR3 gives the full variable domain: KAGVTQTPRYLIKTRGQQVTLSCSPISGHRSVSWYQQTPGQGLQFLFEYFSETQRNKGNFPGRFSGRQFSNSRSEMNVSTLELGDSALYLCASSGGLAGQETQYFGPGTRLLVL.

V gene TRBV6-1 combines with J gene TRBJ1-2; D ambiguous. V was shortened by 5 bases and J by 5 bases, with 6 bases between the two germline ends. This CDR3 has 11 residues. In germline, CDR1 is MNHNS, CDR2 SASEGT. The CDR3 sequence is CASSSQYGYTF. The CDR3, as DNA: TGTGCCAGCAGTTCCCAGTATGGCTACACCTTC.

V gene TRBV28 combines with J gene TRBJ2-7, with 7 nucleotides matching TRBD1. Per the germline V gene, CDR1 is MDHEN and CDR2 is SYDVKM. This CDR3 comprises 15 residues. V gave up 10 bases and J gave up 2 bases; unmatched junction bases: 14. CDR3 bases: TGTGCCACCAGGACAGGAGGAGGTAGCCCCTACGAGCAGTACTTC. It yields the protein CATRTGGGSPYEQYF.

V and J are TRBV19 and TRBJ2-3; D may match TRBD1 or TRBD2 (5 bases each). The CDR3 loop spans 14 amino acids. V gave up 3 bases and J gave up 0 bases, with 7 bases separating them. The germline CDR1 and CDR2 sequences are LNHDA and SQIVND (reference sequence). This CDR3 reads CASSMGRSTDTQYF. CDR3 DNA sequence: TGTGCCAGTAGTATGGGACGGAGCACAGATACGCAGTATTTT.

The genes are TRBV5-5 and TRBJ2-4, with unresolved D. Per germline, CDR1 SGHKS and CDR2 YYEKEE (reference sequence). The V end lost 7 bases, the J end lost 8 bases, and 13 bases lay between the germline ends. The CDR3 covers 12 residues. The CDR3 region has the DNA TGTGCCAGCTCCCAGGATGCGTACATTCAGTACTTC. Protein product: CASSQDAYIQYF.

The V call is TRBV2, the J call TRBJ1-2; D not resolved. Trimming took 5 bases from V and 3 from J, leaving 7 bases between them. CDR1 SNHLY and CDR2 FYNNEI come from the germline V gene. The CDR3 sequence is 12 residues long. The CDR3 spells CASSLSYYGYTF. Here the CDR3 DNA reads TGTGCCAGCAGTCTAAGCTACTATGGCTACACCTTC.

The chain carries TRBV4-2 and TRBJ1-6; D gene uncertain. Per the germline V gene, CDR1 is LGHNA and CDR2 is YNFKEQ. There are 15 residues in the CDR3. V was pared by 0 bases and J by 5 bases, with 8 bases between. CDR3 nucleotide sequence: TGTGCCAGCAGCCAAGAATGGCGGGATAATTCACCCCTCCACTTT. This gives the protein CASSQEWRDNSPLHF.

This chain joins TRBV6-5 and TRBJ1-1; no clear D gene. Germline V gene lookup returns CDR1 MNHEY and CDR2 SVGAGI. Trimming pared 5 bases from V and 1 base from J, leaving 14 bases between. CDR3 size: 15 residues. CDR3 sequence: CASSHSVLRNTEAFF. CDR3 coding DNA: TGTGCCAGCAGTCATTCGGTGCTACGGAACACTGAAGCTTTCTTT.

The CDR3 DNA sequence: TGTGCCAGCAGTTACTATCTCGGAAATGATGGAAACACCATATATTTT. Translating gives CASSYYLGNDGNTIYF. The chain has TRBV6-8 and TRBJ1-3, with D unclear. The length of the CDR3 is 16 residues. V dropped 1 base and J dropped 3 bases, with 13 bases sitting between them. Per the germline V gene, CDR1 is MNHGY and CDR2 is SAAAGT.

The chain joins TRBV10-3 to TRBJ2-1; 16 bases fit TRBD2. This CDR3 comprises 16 residues. CDR1 is ENHRY and CDR2 is SYGVKD in the germline V gene. Unmatched junction bases numbered 6, after V lost 3 bases and J lost 10 bases. The CDR3 DNA reads as TGTGCCATCAGTGACCCGGGACTAGCGGGAGGGCGGGAGCAGTTCTTC. Encoded protein: CAISDPGLAGGREQFF.

This chain uses TRBV7-9 with TRBJ2-5; 9 bases line up with TRBD1. The tail of the sequence fits TRBJ2-7 better, so the J call may be wrong. The germline V gene has CDR1 SEHNR and CDR2 FQNEAQ (reference sequence). This CDR3 contains 15 residues. CDR3 protein: CASSTGTGNAYEQYF. The DNA for the CDR3 is TGTGCCAGCAGCACCGGGACAGGGAATGCCTACGAGCAGTACTTC.

The CDR3 here is CASSQEETRNEQFF. CDR3 bases: TGCGCCAGCAGCCAAGAGGAGACTAGAAATGAGCAGTTCTTC. V and J are TRBV4-1 and TRBJ2-1; weak D call: TRBD2 (6 bases). Trimming left V 0 bases short and J 7 bases short, with 10 bases between. The CDR3 loop spans 14 amino acids. The germline V gene has CDR1 MGHRA and CDR2 YSYEKL.

The V call is TRBV9, the J call TRBJ2-3, with D unresolved. This CDR3 is built from 14 residues. V lost 2 bases, J lost 4 bases, and 11 bases lay in between. In germline, CDR1 is SGDLS, CDR2 YYNGEE. CDR3 DNA: TGTGCCAGCAGCGTTAGGGTATCGCCAGATACGCAGTATTTT. Its protein product is CASSVRVSPDTQYF.

The chain employs TRBV6-5 and TRBJ2-3; 11 positions agree with TRBD2. The CDR3 runs 15 residues. The ends lost 5 bases at V and 6 bases at J; junction bases unmatched: 7. Germline CDR1 is MNHEY and CDR2 is SVGAGI. The CDR3 here is CASSGSGGDLDTQYF. Written as DNA, the CDR3 is TGTGCCAGCAGTGGTAGCGGGGGGGACCTTGATACGCAGTATTTT.

This chain links TRBV6-1 with TRBJ2-3; either TRBD1 or TRBD2 may fit D (5 bases each). Trimming removed 0 bases from V and 1 base from J, with 8 bases in between. The CDR3 contains 15 residues. The germline CDR1 and CDR2 sequences are MNHNS and SASEGT. CDR3 residues: CASSEAQGGTDTQYF. CDR3 DNA sequence: TGTGCCAGCAGTGAAGCGCAGGGAGGCACAGATACGCAGTATTTT.

The V call is TRBV9, the J call TRBJ1-2, with D tentatively TRBD1 (6 bases). CDR3 length: 15 residues. The V gene lost 0 bases and the J gene lost 4 bases, with 13 bases spanning the gap. The germline V gene has CDR1 SGDLS and CDR2 YYNGEE. The CDR3 loop reads CASSVEGGSLYGYTF. CDR3 nucleotides: TGTGCCAGCAGCGTAGAGGGGGGCTCCCTCTATGGCTACACCTTC.

This clone was found a few times. The CDR3 sequence: CSVPNRGKNTGELFF. Here the CDR3 DNA reads TGCAGCGTCCCGAACAGGGGGAAGAACACCGGGGAGCTGTTTTTT. This sequence joins TRBV29-1 and TRBJ2-2, with 8 bases aligning to TRBD1. Germline V gene data show CDR1 as SQVTM and CDR2 as ANQGSEA. The CDR3 runs 15 residues. Trimming cost V 6 bases and J 1 base; bases outside gene matches: 7.

The chain is built from TRBV6-1 and TRBJ1-6, with a tentative D call TRBD1 (5 bases). The CDR3 runs 13 residues. The germline V gene encodes CDR1 MNHNS and CDR2 SASEGT. Trimming pared 5 bases from V and 10 bases from J, leaving 12 bases between. The CDR3 sequence is CASSYQGASPLHF. CDR3 in DNA: TGTGCCAGCAGTTATCAGGGTGCATCACCCCTCCACTTT.

This chain joins TRBV18 and TRBJ2-2; no reliable D call. V lost 5 bases and J 7 bases, leaving 14 bases between the germline ends. The CDR3 has 14 amino acids. CDR1 is KGHSH and CDR2 is LQKENI in the germline V gene. CDR3 nucleotides: TGTGCCAGCTCAAAGGGTGAAAAGCGCGGGGAGCTGTTTTTT. Encoded protein: CASSKGEKRGELFF.

The chain has TRBV7-9 and TRBJ2-7; the D gene could be TRBD1 or TRBD2 (5 bases each). V lost 6 bases and J lost 0, with 15 bases in between. This CDR3 contains 15 residues. Germline V gene sequence: CDR1 SEHNR, CDR2 FQNEAQ (reference sequence). This CDR3 reads CASSPEGTLSYEQYF. In nucleotides, the CDR3 is TGTGCCAGCAGTCCCGAGGGGACCCTCTCCTACGAGCAGTACTTC.